This TCR beta chain was sequenced in a study of OX40 agonist ivuxolimab in advanced cancers. Study-level background: Dose-escalation cases comprised hepatocellular carcinoma, melanoma, renal cell or head and neck cancer. Partial responses were recorded for three patients, including one with hepatocellular carcinoma and two with cutaneous melanoma. Study results and caveats: At doses 0.1 to 3.0 mg/kg, CD4+ and CD8+ clones expanded. Still undetermined is the antigen specificity of the expanded peripheral T cells.

This clone has only a few counts. Its antigen remains unknown. The table came from immunoSEQ multiplex PCR; TCRdb's copy has only in-frame clones and leaves some out. The repertoire includes under 40,000 clones, 80% of them detected once, and 7.5% to 10% sits in the top ten. The CDR3 length is 14 residues. Per germline, CDR1 LNHDA and CDR2 SQIVND (reference sequence). Losses at the gene ends were 8 bases for V and 0 bases for J; bases not matched to a gene: 4. This chain links TRBV19 with TRBJ1-5; TRBD1 agrees at 7 bases. This clonotype originated in an adult with an advanced solid tumor such as melanoma, head and neck, liver or kidney cancer. Sample: CD4+ or CD8+ T cells sorted from blood, taken in a trial of the OX40 agonist ivuxolimab. The CDR3 reads CASSDRDSNQPQHF. CDR3 DNA: TGTGCCAGTTCAGACAGGGATAGCAATCAGCCCCAGCATTTT. The variable domain in full, with the rest retrieved from reference TRBV19 and TRBJ1-5, is DGGITQSPKYLFRKEGQNVTLSCEQNLNHDAMYWYRQDPGQGLRLIYYSQIVNDFQKGDIAEGYSVSREKKESFPLTVTSAQKNPTAFYLCASSDRDSNQPQHFGDGTRLSIL.